Listed below are T cell receptor beta chains from one sample, sequenced in a study of blood T cell repertoires in COVID-19. Profiled with immunoSEQ multiplex PCR; TCRdb holds only in-frame clones, not every one. The sample consists of about 200,000 clones, roughly 90% of them appearing once. The sample consisted of PBMCs or T cells enriched from blood (not recorded which). Receptor source: a woman aged 25 to 39 with acute COVID-19. The CDR3 runs from the conserved cysteine through the conserved F or W. The D gene is left open where the match is weak. Where a row states a size, it is once, few, many or the class of an expanded clone; other rows omit it.

d_call clone_size j_call v_call cdr3_aa cdr3_nt
. . TRBJ2-6 TRBV27 CASRRDSVSSGANVLTF TGTGCCAGCAGGCGGGACTCCGTAAGCTCTGGGGCCAACGTCCTGACTTTC
. . TRBJ1-1 TRBV7-9 CASSPPVRDEAFF TGTGCCAGCAGCCCACCCGTGCGGGATGAAGCTTTCTTT
. . TRBJ2-1 TRBV25-1 CASSEQNNNEQFF TGTGCCAGCAGTGAACAAAACAACAATGAGCAGTTCTTC
TRBD1 . TRBJ2-7 TRBV29-1 CSVGDREQYF TGCAGCGTTGGGGACAGGGAGCAGTACTTC
TRBD2 . TRBJ2-3 TRBV7-2 CASSPHTLGGGEDTQYF TGTGCCAGCAGCCCTCATACCCTAGGCGGGGGGGAGGATACGCAGTATTTT
. few TRBJ2-3 TRBV7-9 CASSFNRGTDTQYF TGTGCCAGCAGCTTTAATAGGGGGACAGATACGCAGTATTTT
. once TRBJ1-2 TRBV6-5 CASRGRKNYGYTF TGTGCCAGCAGGGGCAGGAAAAACTATGGCTACACCTTC
. . TRBJ2-1 TRBV7-8 CASSLAHGNNEQFF TGTGCCAGCAGCTTAGCGCACGGGAACAATGAGCAGTTCTTC
. . TRBJ1-1 TRBV28 CASSLDSNTEAFF TGTGCCAGCAGTTTAGACAGTAACACTGAAGCTTTCTTT
TRBD1 . TRBJ2-5 TRBV7-2 CASSPDRGYQETQYF TGTGCCAGCAGCCCGGACAGGGGGTACCAAGAGACCCAGTACTTC
. . TRBJ2-5 TRBV6-1 CASSELGIGVETQYF TGTGCCAGCAGTGAACTGGGTATCGGGGTAGAGACCCAGTACTTC
TRBD1 . TRBJ2-7 TRBV15 CATSRAGQDVYEQYF TGTGCCACCAGCAGAGCGGGACAGGATGTTTACGAGCAGTACTTC
TRBD1 . TRBJ1-2 TRBV7-9 CASSLRDRRTYTF TGTGCCAGCAGCCTCCGGGACAGAAGAACCTACACCTTC
. . TRBJ1-5 TRBV19 CASSFPSGEWGNQPQHF TGTGCCAGTAGTTTCCCCTCAGGGGAATGGGGCAATCAGCCCCAGCATTTT
. . TRBJ1-4 TRBV5-8 CASSLGTSKNEKLFF TGTGCCAGCAGCTTAGGGACAAGCAAGAATGAAAAACTGTTTTTT
. . TRBJ2-1 TRBV7-2 CATITGEANNEQFF TGTGCCACTATAACAGGGGAGGCGAACAATGAGCAGTTCTTC
TRBD1 . TRBJ2-7 TRBV2 CASRPGQGYPYEQYF TGTGCCAGCAGGCCGGGACAGGGTTACCCCTACGAGCAGTACTTC
TRBD2 once TRBJ2-1 TRBV28 CASFRGAGGLSYNEQFF TGTGCCAGCTTCAGGGGAGCGGGGGGCCTCTCCTACAATGAGCAGTTCTTC
TRBD1 . TRBJ1-1 TRBV29-1 CSGGQGDTEAFF TGCAGCGGGGGACAGGGCGACACTGAAGCTTTCTTT
TRBD1 . TRBJ1-2 TRBV19 CASSIPRDRGLYGYTF TGTGCCAGTAGTATACCTCGAGACAGGGGGCTCTATGGCTACACCTTC
. . TRBJ2-7 TRBV6-5 CASRRAAMDEQYF TGTGCCAGCAGGAGGGCAGCAATGGACGAGCAGTACTTC
. . TRBJ2-1 TRBV18 CASSASQGRGEQFF TGTGCCAGCTCAGCCTCCCAGGGGCGTGGTGAGCAGTTCTTC
TRBD1 . TRBJ1-4 TRBV5-6 CASSQQGAATNEKLFF TGTGCCAGCAGTCAACAGGGGGCCGCAACTAATGAAAAACTGTTTTTT
TRBD1 . TRBJ1-4 TRBV6-5 CASSYSSGTGAKLFF TGTGCCAGCAGTTACTCGAGCGGCACAGGGGCAAAACTGTTTTTT
. . TRBJ1-2 TRBV7-9 CASSQQGSDGYTF TGTGCCAGCAGCCAACAGGGATCGGATGGCTACACCTTC
TRBD2 once TRBJ2-2 TRBV5-1 CASSLVAGGPNGELFF TGCGCCAGCAGCTTGGTAGCGGGGGGGCCTAACGGGGAGCTGTTTTTT
TRBD1 . TRBJ1-2 TRBV5-1 CASSFHAGGIGYTF TGCGCCAGCAGCTTTCACGCAGGGGGCATTGGCTACACCTTC
. . TRBJ1-2 TRBV6-2/TRBV6-3 CASSYPGANYGYTF TGTGCCAGCAGTTACCCCGGGGCTAACTATGGCTACACCTTC
. . TRBJ2-1 TRBV30 CAWSRSSYNEQFF TGTGCCTGGAGTCGGAGCTCCTACAATGAGCAGTTCTTC
. . TRBJ1-6 TRBV5-1 CASSWGQEPNSPLHF TGCGCCAGCAGCTGGGGGCAGGAGCCCAATTCACCCCTCCACTTT
. once TRBJ1-2 TRBV19 CASSIQGGYGYTF TGTGCCAGTAGTATACAAGGGGGTTATGGCTACACCTTC
TRBD2 few TRBJ2-1 TRBV6-2/TRBV6-3 CASSYPTSGGEAMIDEQFF TGTGCCAGCAGTTACCCGACTAGCGGGGGGGAGGCGATGATCGATGAGCAGTTCTTC
. . TRBJ1-4 TRBV15 CATSRDGRANEKLFF TGTGCCACCAGCAGAGATGGGCGGGCTAATGAAAAACTGTTTTTT
. . TRBJ1-4 TRBV7-2 CASSLGGNPEKLFF TGTGCCAGCAGCTTAGGGGGCAACCCTGAAAAACTGTTTTTT
. . TRBJ2-1 TRBV4-3 CASAFGVGNEQFF TGCGCCAGTGCGTTCGGGGTTGGAAATGAGCAGTTCTTC
. . TRBJ2-7 TRBV5-6 CASSLETGSEQYF TGTGCCAGCAGCTTGGAAACAGGGTCCGAGCAGTACTTC
TRBD1 . TRBJ2-1 TRBV10-3 CAISVAGGYEQFF TGTGCCATCAGTGTGGCAGGGGGCTATGAGCAGTTCTTC
. . TRBJ1-1 TRBV19 CAASYDRNTEAFF TGTGCCGCTTCGTACGACAGGAACACTGAAGCTTTCTTT
. . TRBJ1-5 TRBV6-5 CASSSETLFQHF TGTGCCAGCAGTTCGGAGACTCTTTTCCAGCATTTT
. few TRBJ2-7 TRBV11-2 CASSGEGSEQYF TGTGCCAGCAGCGGCGAGGGTAGCGAGCAGTACTTC
. . TRBJ1-6 TRBV7-2 CASSLDRNSPLHF TGTGCCAGCAGCTTAGACAGAAATTCACCCCTCCACTTT
. . TRBJ2-7 TRBV7-6 CASSSLGGEQYF TGTGCCAGCAGCTCCCTAGGTGGCGAGCAGTACTTC
. . TRBJ1-3 TRBV19 CASTLTTGDDTIYF TGTGCCAGTACCCTTACGACGGGGGATGACACCATATATTTT
TRBD1 . TRBJ1-4 TRBV3-1/TRBV3-2 CASSLTGVGNEKLFF TGTGCCAGCAGCCTCACAGGGGTCGGTAATGAAAAACTGTTTTTT
. . TRBJ1-1 TRBV3-1/TRBV3-2 CASSPIQGGNTEAFF TGTGCCAGCAGCCCGATACAGGGTGGGAACACTGAAGCTTTCTTT
TRBD1 . TRBJ1-5 TRBV6-1 CASIGTASNQPQHF TGTGCCAGCATCGGGACAGCGAGCAATCAGCCCCAGCATTTT
TRBD1 . TRBJ1-4 TRBV7-4 CASSSGSRDRGPYEKLFF TGTGCCAGCAGCTCTGGGTCCCGGGACAGGGGGCCTTACGAAAAACTGTTTTTT
TRBD2 . TRBJ2-3 TRBV15 CATSRATSGGATDTQYF TGTGCCACCAGCAGAGCAACTAGCGGGGGGGCCACAGATACGCAGTATTTT
. . TRBJ1-2 TRBV10-3 CAISATLGGTGYTF TGTGCCATCAGTGCAACGCTAGGAGGGACTGGCTACACCTTC
. . TRBJ2-3 TRBV28 CASSLARASSTDTQYF TGTGCCAGCAGTTTAGCGAGGGCGTCTAGCACAGATACGCAGTATTTT
. . TRBJ2-4 TRBV30 CAWSAGTKNIQYF TGTGCCTGGAGTGCAGGTACCAAAAACATTCAGTACTTC
TRBD2 . TRBJ2-2 TRBV3-1/TRBV3-2 CASRRAGANTGELFF TGTGCCAGCAGACGAGCGGGGGCGAACACCGGGGAGCTGTTTTTT
TRBD2 once TRBJ2-7 TRBV5-4 CASSPSTSGGARSYEQYF TGTGCCAGCAGCCCTTCGACTAGCGGGGGGGCCAGGAGCTACGAGCAGTACTTC
. . TRBJ2-3 TRBV4-3 CASSQGLLTDTQYF TGCGCCAGCAGCCAAGGACTGCTCACAGATACGCAGTATTTT
TRBD2 once TRBJ2-7 TRBV12-5 CASGPGTSDYEQYF TGTGCTAGTGGCCCCGGGACTAGCGACTACGAGCAGTACTTC